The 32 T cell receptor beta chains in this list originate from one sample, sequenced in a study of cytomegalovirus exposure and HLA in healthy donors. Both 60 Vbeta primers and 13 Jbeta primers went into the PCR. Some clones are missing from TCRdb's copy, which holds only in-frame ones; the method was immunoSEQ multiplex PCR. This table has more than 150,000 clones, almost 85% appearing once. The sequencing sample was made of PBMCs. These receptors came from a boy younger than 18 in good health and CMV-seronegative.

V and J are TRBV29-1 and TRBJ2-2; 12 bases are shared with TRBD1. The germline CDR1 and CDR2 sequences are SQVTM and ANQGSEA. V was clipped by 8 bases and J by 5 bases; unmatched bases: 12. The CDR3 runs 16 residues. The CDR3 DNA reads TGCAGCACAACGGGACAGGGGGCGTCTCGAACCGGGGAGCTGTTTTTT. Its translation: CSTTGQGASRTGELFF.

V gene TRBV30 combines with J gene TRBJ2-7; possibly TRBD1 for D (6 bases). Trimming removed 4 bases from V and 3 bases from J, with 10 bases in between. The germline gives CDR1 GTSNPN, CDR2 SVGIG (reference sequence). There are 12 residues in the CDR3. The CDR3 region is CAWTVGGYEQYF. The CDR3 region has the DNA TGTGCCTGGACGGTAGGGGGCTACGAGCAGTACTTC.

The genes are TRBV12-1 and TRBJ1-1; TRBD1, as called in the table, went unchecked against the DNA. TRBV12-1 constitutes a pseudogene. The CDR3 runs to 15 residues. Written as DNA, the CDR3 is TGTGCCAGCGCGCCTCAGGGACAGATAGTAACTGAAGCTTTCTTT. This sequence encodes CASAPQGQIVTEAFF.

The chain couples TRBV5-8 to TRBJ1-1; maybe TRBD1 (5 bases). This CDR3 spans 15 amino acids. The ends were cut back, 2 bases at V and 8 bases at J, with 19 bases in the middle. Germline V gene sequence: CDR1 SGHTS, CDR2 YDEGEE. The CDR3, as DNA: TGTGCCAGCAGCTTTCTGGGGCCCTACTCCGTAGAAGCTTTCTTT. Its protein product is CASSFLGPYSVEAFF.

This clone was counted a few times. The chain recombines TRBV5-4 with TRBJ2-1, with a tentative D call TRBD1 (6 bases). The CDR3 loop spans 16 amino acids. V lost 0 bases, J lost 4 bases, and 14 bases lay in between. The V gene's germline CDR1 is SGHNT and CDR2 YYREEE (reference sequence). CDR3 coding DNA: TGTGCCAGCAGCTTGGGATCAGGGGCGCGGTACAATGAGCAGTTCTTC. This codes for CASSLGSGARYNEQFF.

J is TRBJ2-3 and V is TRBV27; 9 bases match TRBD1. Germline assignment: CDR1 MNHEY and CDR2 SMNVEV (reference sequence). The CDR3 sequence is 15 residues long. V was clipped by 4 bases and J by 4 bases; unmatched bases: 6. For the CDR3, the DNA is TGTGCCAGCAGTTCCGCGGGACAGGGATCAGATACGCAGTATTTT. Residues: CASSSAGQGSDTQYF.

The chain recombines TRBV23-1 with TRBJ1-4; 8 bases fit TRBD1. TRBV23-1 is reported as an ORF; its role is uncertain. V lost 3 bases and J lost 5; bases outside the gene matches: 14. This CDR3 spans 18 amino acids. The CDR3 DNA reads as TGCGCCAGCAGTCAGTCTCAAAAACGCCAGGGGGCGAATGAAAAACTGTTTTTT. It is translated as CASSQSQKRQGANEKLFF.

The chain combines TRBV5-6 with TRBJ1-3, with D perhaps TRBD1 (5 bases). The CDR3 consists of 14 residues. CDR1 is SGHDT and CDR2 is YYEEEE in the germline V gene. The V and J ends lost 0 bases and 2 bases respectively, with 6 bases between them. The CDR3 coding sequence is TGTGCCAGCAGCTTGGGCAGGGCTGGAAACACCATATATTTT. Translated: CASSLGRAGNTIYF.

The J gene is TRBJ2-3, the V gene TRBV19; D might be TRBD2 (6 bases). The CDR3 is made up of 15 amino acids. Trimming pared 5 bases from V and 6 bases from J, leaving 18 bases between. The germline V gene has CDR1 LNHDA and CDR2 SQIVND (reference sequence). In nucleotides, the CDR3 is TGTGCCAGTAGTCTCGGAGGGTCTTGGGCGGATACGCAGTATTTT. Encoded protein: CASSLGGSWADTQYF.

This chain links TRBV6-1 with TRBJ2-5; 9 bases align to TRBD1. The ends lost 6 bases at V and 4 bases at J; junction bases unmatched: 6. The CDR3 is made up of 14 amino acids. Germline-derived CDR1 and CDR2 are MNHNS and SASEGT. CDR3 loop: CASSAGTGLETQYF. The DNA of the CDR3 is TGTGCCAGCAGCGCCGGGACAGGGCTAGAGACCCAGTACTTC.

The CDR3 loop is CASSVERGHTDTQYF. CDR3 in DNA: TGTGCCAGCAGCGTAGAGCGGGGACACACAGATACGCAGTATTTT. The chain combines TRBV9 with TRBJ2-3, with D tentatively TRBD2 (7 bases). CDR1 is SGDLS, CDR2 YYNGEE, per germline. Deletions cut 0 bases from V and 2 bases from J, with 10 bases between. CDR3 size: 15 residues. The complete variable domain, with remaining parts taken from reference TRBV9 and TRBJ2-3, reads DSGVTQTPKHLITATGQRVTLRCSPRSGDLSVYWYQQSLDQGLQFLIQYYNGEERAKGNILERFSAQQFPDLHSELNLSSLELGDSALYFCASSVERGHTDTQYFGPGTRLTVL.

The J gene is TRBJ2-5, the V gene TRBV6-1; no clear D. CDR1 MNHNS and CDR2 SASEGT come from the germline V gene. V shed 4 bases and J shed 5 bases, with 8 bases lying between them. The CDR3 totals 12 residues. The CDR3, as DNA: TGTGCCAGCAGTGCGGAGTGGGAGACCCAGTACTTC. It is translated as CASSAEWETQYF.

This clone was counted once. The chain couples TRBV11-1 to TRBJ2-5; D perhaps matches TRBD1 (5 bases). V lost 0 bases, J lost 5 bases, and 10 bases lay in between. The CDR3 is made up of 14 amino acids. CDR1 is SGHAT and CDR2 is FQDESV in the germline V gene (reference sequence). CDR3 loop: CASSLALAGETQYF. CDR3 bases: TGTGCCAGCAGCTTAGCGCTTGCAGGGGAGACCCAGTACTTC. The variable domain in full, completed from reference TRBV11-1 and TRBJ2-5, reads EAEVAQSPRYKITEKSQAVAFWCDPISGHATLYWYRQILGQGPELLVQFQDESVVDDSQLPKDRFSAERLKGVDSTLKIQPAELGDSAMYLCASSLALAGETQYFGPGTRLLVL.

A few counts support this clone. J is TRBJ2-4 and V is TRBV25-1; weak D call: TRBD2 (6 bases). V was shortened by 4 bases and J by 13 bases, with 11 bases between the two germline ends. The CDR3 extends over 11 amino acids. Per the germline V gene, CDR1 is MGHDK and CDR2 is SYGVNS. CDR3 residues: CASSVGGEQYF. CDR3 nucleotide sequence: TGTGCCAGCAGTGTGGGAGGAGAGCAGTACTTC.

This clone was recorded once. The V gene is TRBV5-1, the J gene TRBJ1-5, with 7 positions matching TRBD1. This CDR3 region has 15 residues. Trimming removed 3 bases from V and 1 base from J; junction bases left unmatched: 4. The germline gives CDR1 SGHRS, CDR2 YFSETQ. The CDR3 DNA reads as TGCGCCAGCAGCTCCTCGGGACAGAGCAATCAGCCCCAGCATTTT. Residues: CASSSSGQSNQPQHF.

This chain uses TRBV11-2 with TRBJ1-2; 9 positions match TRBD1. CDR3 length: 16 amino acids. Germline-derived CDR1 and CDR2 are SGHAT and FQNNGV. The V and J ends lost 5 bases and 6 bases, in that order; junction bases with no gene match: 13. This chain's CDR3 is CASSHSSGQGTDGYTF. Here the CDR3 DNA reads TGTGCCAGCAGCCATTCGTCGGGACAGGGAACGGATGGCTACACCTTC.

The CDR3 DNA is TGTGCCAGCAGAAGGGCAGCGGAGAGCGGGGAGCTGTTTTTT. It specifies CASRRAAESGELFF. The chain joins TRBV6-5 to TRBJ2-2; D possibly corresponds to TRBD2 (5 bases). The CDR3 length is 14 residues. From germline, CDR1 is MNHEY and CDR2 SVGAGI. The ends were cut back, 6 bases at V and 7 bases at J, with 15 bases in the middle.

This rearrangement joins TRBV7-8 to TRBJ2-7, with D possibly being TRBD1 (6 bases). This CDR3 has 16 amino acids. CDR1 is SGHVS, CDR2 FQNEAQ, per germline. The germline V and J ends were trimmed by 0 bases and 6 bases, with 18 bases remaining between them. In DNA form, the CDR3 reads TGTGCCAGCAGCTTAGCGCTCCCAGGGGTTCGAACCGAGCAGTACTTC. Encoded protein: CASSLALPGVRTEQYF.

The CDR3 loop is CASSLLGYYEQYF. CDR3 sequence (DNA): TGTGCCAGCAGCTTATTGGGCTACTACGAGCAGTACTTC. This rearrangement joins TRBV7-2 to TRBJ2-7; D is undetermined. This CDR3 region has 13 residues. V was cut by 2 bases and J by 3 bases, with 8 bases left in between. CDR1 SGHTA and CDR2 FQGNSA come from the germline V gene.

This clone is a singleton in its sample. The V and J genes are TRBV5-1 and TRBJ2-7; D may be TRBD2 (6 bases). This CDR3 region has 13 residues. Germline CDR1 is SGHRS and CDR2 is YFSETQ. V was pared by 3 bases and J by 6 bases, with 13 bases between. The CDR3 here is CASSSLQRAEQYF. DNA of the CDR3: TGCGCCAGCAGCTCCCTCCAGCGGGCCGAGCAGTACTTC. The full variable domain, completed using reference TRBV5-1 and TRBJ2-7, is KAGVTQTPRYLIKTRGQQVTLSCSPISGHRSVSWYQQTPGQGLQFLFEYFSETQRNKGNFPGRFSGRQFSNSRSEMNVSTLELGDSALYLCASSSLQRAEQYFGPGTRLTVT.

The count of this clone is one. The CDR3 loop is CASSHGVHDQPQHF. As DNA, the CDR3 is TGTGCCAGCAGCCACGGGGTCCATGATCAGCCCCAGCATTTT. This sequence joins TRBV7-2 and TRBJ1-5; no reliable D call. V was clipped by 5 bases and J by 5 bases, with 13 bases between them. The CDR3 runs 14 residues. Germline V gene data show CDR1 as SGHTA and CDR2 as FQGNSA.

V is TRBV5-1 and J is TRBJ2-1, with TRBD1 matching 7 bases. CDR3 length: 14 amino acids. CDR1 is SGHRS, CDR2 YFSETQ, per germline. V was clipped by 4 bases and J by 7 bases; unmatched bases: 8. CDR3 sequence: CASSLRDSQNEQFF. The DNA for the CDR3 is TGCGCCAGCAGCCTACGGGACAGTCAGAATGAGCAGTTCTTC.

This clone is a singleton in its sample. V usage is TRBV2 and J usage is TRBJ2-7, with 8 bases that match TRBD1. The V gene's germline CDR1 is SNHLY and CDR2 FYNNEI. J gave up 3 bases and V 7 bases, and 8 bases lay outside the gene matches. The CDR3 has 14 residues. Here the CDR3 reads CASTAPGQDYEQYF. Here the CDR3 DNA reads TGTGCCAGCACCGCCCCGGGACAGGACTACGAGCAGTACTTC.

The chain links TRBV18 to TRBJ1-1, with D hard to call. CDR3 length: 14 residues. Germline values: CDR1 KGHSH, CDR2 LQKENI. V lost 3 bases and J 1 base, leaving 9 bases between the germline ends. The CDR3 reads CASSPLDKNTEAFF. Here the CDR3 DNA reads TGTGCCAGCTCACCCCTCGACAAGAACACTGAAGCTTTCTTT.

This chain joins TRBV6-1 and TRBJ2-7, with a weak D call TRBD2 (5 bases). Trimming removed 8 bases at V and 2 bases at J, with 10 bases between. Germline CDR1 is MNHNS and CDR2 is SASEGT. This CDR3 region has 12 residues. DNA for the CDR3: TGTGCCAGCCGGAGGAGCACCTACGAGCAGTACTTC. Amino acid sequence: CASRRSTYEQYF.

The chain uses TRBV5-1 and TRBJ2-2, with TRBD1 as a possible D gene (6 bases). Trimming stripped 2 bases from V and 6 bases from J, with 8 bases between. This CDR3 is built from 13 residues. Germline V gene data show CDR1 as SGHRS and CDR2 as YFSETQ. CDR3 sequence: CASSFKGAGELFF. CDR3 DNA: TGCGCCAGCAGCTTTAAGGGGGCCGGGGAGCTGTTTTTT.

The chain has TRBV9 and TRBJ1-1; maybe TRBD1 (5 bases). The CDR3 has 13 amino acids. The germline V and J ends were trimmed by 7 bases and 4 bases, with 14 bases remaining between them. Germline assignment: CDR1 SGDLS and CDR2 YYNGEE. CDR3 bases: TGTGCCAGCGGGCCGGGGGGGGGCACTGAAGCTTTCTTT. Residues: CASGPGGGTEAFF.

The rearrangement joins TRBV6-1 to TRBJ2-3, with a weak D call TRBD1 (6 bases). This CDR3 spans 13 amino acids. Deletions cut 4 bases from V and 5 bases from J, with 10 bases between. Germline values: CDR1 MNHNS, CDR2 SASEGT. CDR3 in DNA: TGTGCCAGCAGTGTCGACAGGCGAGATACGCAGTATTTT. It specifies CASSVDRRDTQYF.

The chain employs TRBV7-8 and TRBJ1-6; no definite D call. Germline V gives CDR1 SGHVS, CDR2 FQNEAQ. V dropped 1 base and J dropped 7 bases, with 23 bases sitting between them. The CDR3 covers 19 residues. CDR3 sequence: CASSLGRGRRRRTNSPLHF. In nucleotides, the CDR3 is TGTGCCAGCAGCTTAGGGCGCGGTAGGAGAAGACGAACCAATTCACCCCTCCACTTT.

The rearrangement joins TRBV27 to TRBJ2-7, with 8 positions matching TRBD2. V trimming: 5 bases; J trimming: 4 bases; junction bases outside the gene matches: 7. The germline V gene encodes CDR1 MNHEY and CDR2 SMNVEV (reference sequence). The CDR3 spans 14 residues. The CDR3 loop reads CASSQGTRTYEQYF. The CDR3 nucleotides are TGTGCCAGCAGTCAAGGGACTAGAACGTACGAGCAGTACTTC.

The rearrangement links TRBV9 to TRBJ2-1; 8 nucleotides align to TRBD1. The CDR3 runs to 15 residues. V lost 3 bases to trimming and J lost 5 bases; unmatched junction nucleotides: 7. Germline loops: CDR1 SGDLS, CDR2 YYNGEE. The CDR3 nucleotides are TGTGCCAGCAGCGAACGACAGGGGACCAACAATGAGCAGTTCTTC. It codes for CASSERQGTNNEQFF.

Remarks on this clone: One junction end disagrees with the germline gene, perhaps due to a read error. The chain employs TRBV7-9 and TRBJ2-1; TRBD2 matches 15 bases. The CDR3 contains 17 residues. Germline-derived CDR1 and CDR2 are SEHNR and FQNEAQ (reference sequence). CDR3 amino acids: CSSSSGLAGGSYNEQFF. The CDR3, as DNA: TGTTCCAGCAGCTCGGGACTAGCGGGGGGCTCCTACAATGAGCAGTTCTTC.